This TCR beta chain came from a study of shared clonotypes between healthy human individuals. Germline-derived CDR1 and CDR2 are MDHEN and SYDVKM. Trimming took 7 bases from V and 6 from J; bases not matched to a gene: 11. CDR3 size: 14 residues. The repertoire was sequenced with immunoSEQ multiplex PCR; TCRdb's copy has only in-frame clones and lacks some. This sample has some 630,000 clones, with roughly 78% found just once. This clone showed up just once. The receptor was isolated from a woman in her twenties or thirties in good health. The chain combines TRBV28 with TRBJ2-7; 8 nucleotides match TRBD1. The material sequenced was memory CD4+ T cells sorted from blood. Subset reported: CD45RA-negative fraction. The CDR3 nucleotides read TGTGCCAGCATTTCAAGACAGGGGAGCCCCGAGCAGTACTTC. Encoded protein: CASISRQGSPEQYF.